Detailed here is one T cell receptor beta chain. Its antigen remains undetermined. These reads were obtained on an Illumina HiSeq 2000. TCR beta cDNA libraries were prepared using 5'RACE template switching, which introduced a universal primer site and unique molecular identifiers. cDNA synthesis was primed from the TCR beta constant segment and was followed by two successive PCR amplification steps. From the authors' description of their analysis: Reads were demultiplexed and grouped by UMI with MIGEC, and clonotypes were assembled and quantified with MiTCR. Only TCR cDNA sequences supported by at least two reads were kept to exclude erroneous sequences. The tcR package was used for downstream repertoire analysis, with clonotypes matched between fractions based on CDR3 nucleotide sequence plus V segment. Antigen specificity was annotated against VDJdb with VDJmatch, allowing one amino acid substitution in CDR3. The reads went through TCRdb reprocessing, and each CDR3 protein sequence gets one entry with no DNA. The V and J calls come from TCRdb's annotation, not from the publication. This sample's table carries about 160,000 distinct CDR3 sequences. 15% to 20% of the sample belongs to the ten largest clones.

This record belongs to a study of T cells expressing NK-cell markers (TCRdb year 2020). As for the study more broadly: TCR beta-chain repertoires were profiled in sorted CD3+CD56+NKG2C+, CD3+CD56+NKG2C- and CD3+CD56-NKG2C+ T-cell subsets from eight donors. Randomly selected healthy volunteers, three men and five women, were used as the eight sequenced donors. Among the eight sequenced donors, seven were HCMV-seropositive and one was HCMV-seronegative. The libraries were sequenced on Illumina HiSeq 2000/2500, MiSeq or NextSeq, producing 2 x 150 bp reads.

A commercial ELISA kit detecting HCMV-specific IgG in serum was used to determine HCMV serostatus. Ficoll density gradient centrifugation was used to isolate peripheral blood mononuclear cells from blood. Overall results and qualifications from the work: Whether the expanded NKG2C-expressing T cell clones were specific for HCMV antigens was left unclear. For about 6 donors, the dominant CD3+CD56+NKG2C+ clonotypes were among the top 10 CD8+ clonotypes and accounted for about 1.0-8% of CD8+ T cells. Those dominant clonotypes were again the most abundant among CD3+CD56-NKG2C+ cells in a handful of donors, at about 25-65%.

Sequencing was performed on blood T cells: a sorted CD56 or NKG2C T cell subset, CD4+ or CD8+ T cells, or bulk PBMC T cells (not recorded which). The sequence came from a woman aged 18 to 75 in good health.

The CDR3 in this case is CSAPGTGANTEAFF. This receptor chain uses TRBV20-1 and TRBJ1-1; TCRdb lists TRBD1, though no DNA is available to test this call. The germline V gene (reference sequence) gives CDR1 as DFQATT and CDR2 as SNEGSKA. From cysteine to phenylalanine, the CDR3 is 14 amino acids long. There is no recorded DNA.